This is a list of T cell receptor beta chains from one sample in a study of T cell responses to AZD1222 COVID-19 vaccine. The table came from immunoSEQ multiplex PCR; TCRdb's copy has only in-frame clones and leaves some out. Of 100,000 to 150,000 clones in the sample, 70% to 90% are singletons; the top ten hold 9% to 15%. This specimen was peripheral blood, taken on day 0 of AZD1222 vaccination. All receptors derive from an adult in good health. The CDR3 runs from the conserved cysteine through the conserved F or W. D genes are given only for firm matches. Size is omitted from some rows. Given values are once, few, many or a class for expanded clones.

d_call: .; j_call: TRBJ1-5; clone_size: .; v_call: TRBV28; cdr3_nt: TGTGCCCCCGATTCACCCCAGCATTTT; cdr3_aa: CAPDSPQHF
d_call: TRBD1; j_call: TRBJ2-6; clone_size: few; v_call: TRBV3-1/TRBV3-2; cdr3_nt: TGTGCCAGCAGCCAAGAAGAGGGGGCAACTGGGGCCAACGTCCTGACTTTC; cdr3_aa: CASSQEEGATGANVLTF
d_call: .; j_call: TRBJ2-2; clone_size: .; v_call: TRBV3-1/TRBV3-2; cdr3_nt: TGTGCCAGCAGCCGCCGGGACGGGAACACCGGGGAGCTGTTTTTT; cdr3_aa: CASSRRDGNTGELFF
d_call: .; j_call: TRBJ2-7; clone_size: few; v_call: TRBV2; cdr3_nt: TGTGCCTCACTACGATCCTACGAGCAGTACTTC; cdr3_aa: CASLRSYEQYF
d_call: .; j_call: TRBJ1-2; clone_size: .; v_call: TRBV16; cdr3_nt: TGTGCCAGCAGCCTCCGTGGGGGGGCTGGCTATGGCTACACCTTC; cdr3_aa: CASSLRGGAGYGYTF
d_call: .; j_call: TRBJ1-2; clone_size: .; v_call: TRBV7-9; cdr3_nt: TGTGCCAGCAGCTTAGAATTGGCTGGGTATGGCTACACCTTC; cdr3_aa: CASSLELAGYGYTF
d_call: .; j_call: TRBJ2-1; clone_size: .; v_call: TRBV2; cdr3_nt: TGTGCCAGCAGTCCCGGGACCGGCTCCAATGAGCAGTTCTTC; cdr3_aa: CASSPGTGSNEQFF
d_call: .; j_call: TRBJ1-4; clone_size: once; v_call: TRBV19; cdr3_nt: TGTGCCAGTAGTATACGAAGGGGAGGTAATGAAAAACTGTTTTTT; cdr3_aa: CASSIRRGGNEKLFF
d_call: .; j_call: TRBJ2-3; clone_size: .; v_call: TRBV7-9; cdr3_nt: TGTGCCAGCAGCCAGACGGGTAGCGGAGGGGATACGCAGTATTTT; cdr3_aa: CASSQTGSGGDTQYF
d_call: .; j_call: TRBJ1-5; clone_size: once; v_call: TRBV24-1; cdr3_nt: TGTGCCACCAGTGATAGCGGGATACAGAGCAATCAGCCCCAGCATTTT; cdr3_aa: CATSDSGIQSNQPQHF
d_call: TRBD1; j_call: TRBJ1-2; clone_size: once; v_call: TRBV5-6; cdr3_nt: TGTGCCAGCAGCGTGACAGGGACCGTCTCCAACTATGGCTACACCTTC; cdr3_aa: CASSVTGTVSNYGYTF
d_call: .; j_call: TRBJ1-5; clone_size: .; v_call: TRBV6-5; cdr3_nt: TGTGCCAGCAGTTACGACAGAGAACAGCCCCAGCATTTT; cdr3_aa: CASSYDREQPQHF
d_call: .; j_call: TRBJ2-3; clone_size: .; v_call: TRBV9; cdr3_nt: TGTGCCAGCAGCGTATCGGGGGGCAGGCGAACCTCAAGCACAGATACGCAGTATTTT; cdr3_aa: CASSVSGGRRTSSTDTQYF
d_call: .; j_call: TRBJ1-2; clone_size: .; v_call: TRBV7-9; cdr3_nt: TGTGCCAGCAGCCCAGTACGGTATGGCTACACCTTC; cdr3_aa: CASSPVRYGYTF
d_call: .; j_call: TRBJ1-2; clone_size: .; v_call: TRBV4-1; cdr3_nt: TGCGCCAGCAGCCAAGAGCCAGGGCGGATTGACTATGGCTACACCTTC; cdr3_aa: CASSQEPGRIDYGYTF
d_call: .; j_call: TRBJ2-7; clone_size: .; v_call: TRBV15; cdr3_nt: TGTGCCACCAGCAGAGCCCCCTCCTACGAGCAGTACTTC; cdr3_aa: CATSRAPSYEQYF
d_call: TRBD2; j_call: TRBJ2-1; clone_size: .; v_call: TRBV5-1; cdr3_nt: TGCGCCAGCAGCTTCGGGGTCTCAGCGGGAGGAAACAATGAGCAGTTCTTC; cdr3_aa: CASSFGVSAGGNNEQFF
d_call: TRBD2; j_call: TRBJ2-7; clone_size: .; v_call: TRBV27; cdr3_nt: TGTGCCAGCAGTTCCTGGACTAGCGCCGCTTCCTACGAGCAGTACTTC; cdr3_aa: CASSSWTSAASYEQYF
d_call: .; j_call: TRBJ1-2; clone_size: .; v_call: TRBV2; cdr3_nt: TGTGCCAGCAGTGGAGGGACGGTAGGCTATGGCTACACCTTC; cdr3_aa: CASSGGTVGYGYTF
d_call: TRBD1; j_call: TRBJ2-1; clone_size: .; v_call: TRBV18; cdr3_nt: TGTGCCAGCTCACCAGGGCAGGGGGCGGTAAATGAGCAGTTCTTC; cdr3_aa: CASSPGQGAVNEQFF
d_call: TRBD1; j_call: TRBJ1-1; clone_size: .; v_call: TRBV27; cdr3_nt: TGTGCCAGCAGTCCCCGGACAGGGTGGAGCACTGAAGCTTTCTTT; cdr3_aa: CASSPRTGWSTEAFF
d_call: .; j_call: TRBJ1-6; clone_size: once; v_call: TRBV19; cdr3_nt: TGTGCCAGTAGTATGGGGGTGAGCTCCTATAATTCACCCCTCCACTTT; cdr3_aa: CASSMGVSSYNSPLHF
d_call: TRBD2; j_call: TRBJ2-3; clone_size: .; v_call: TRBV3-1/TRBV3-2; cdr3_nt: TGTGCCAGCAGGTCCGGGACTAGCGGTGACTCTACGCAGTATTTT; cdr3_aa: CASRSGTSGDSTQYF
d_call: .; j_call: TRBJ2-7; clone_size: .; v_call: TRBV10-3; cdr3_nt: TGTGCCATCAGTGAAGGGACATTCCCCGAGCAGTACTTC; cdr3_aa: CAISEGTFPEQYF
d_call: .; j_call: TRBJ1-4; clone_size: few; v_call: TRBV28; cdr3_nt: TGTGCCAGCACCGAAGGCGGGGCAGCCAGAGGTGAAAAACTGTTTTTT; cdr3_aa: CASTEGGAARGEKLFF
d_call: .; j_call: TRBJ2-5; clone_size: few; v_call: TRBV10-3; cdr3_nt: TGTGCCATCAGTTATAATCAGGGGGAGACCCAGTACTTC; cdr3_aa: CAISYNQGETQYF
d_call: .; j_call: TRBJ2-7; clone_size: .; v_call: TRBV4-1; cdr3_nt: TGCGCCAGCAGCCCACGAGTGGGTGTGGTCAGCCAGTACTTC; cdr3_aa: CASSPRVGVVSQYF
d_call: .; j_call: TRBJ1-1; clone_size: .; v_call: TRBV10-2; cdr3_nt: TGCGCCAGCACCGATGGAGGGGGTGAAGCTTTCTTT; cdr3_aa: CASTDGGGEAFF
d_call: .; j_call: TRBJ2-1; clone_size: .; v_call: TRBV30; cdr3_nt: TGTGCCTGGAGTACGCGGTTTTGGAATGAGCAGTTCTTC; cdr3_aa: CAWSTRFWNEQFF
d_call: TRBD1; j_call: TRBJ2-7; clone_size: .; v_call: TRBV30; cdr3_nt: TGTGCCTGGAACAGGGGAAGCTACGAGCAGTACTTC; cdr3_aa: CAWNRGSYEQYF
d_call: .; j_call: TRBJ2-1; clone_size: .; v_call: TRBV3-1/TRBV3-2; cdr3_nt: TGTGCCAGCAGCCAAGCAGGGGTCTACTACAATGAGCAGTTCTTC; cdr3_aa: CASSQAGVYYNEQFF
d_call: .; j_call: TRBJ2-7; clone_size: .; v_call: TRBV5-1; cdr3_nt: TGCGCCAGCAGCTTGGAGTCCTCGGGGTTCAAAAGCTCCTACGAGCAGTACTTC; cdr3_aa: CASSLESSGFKSSYEQYF
d_call: TRBD1; j_call: TRBJ1-1; clone_size: .; v_call: TRBV23-1; cdr3_nt: TGCGCCAGCAGTCGAGAGGACAGGGGGGGCGTAATGAACACTGAAGCTTTCTTT; cdr3_aa: CASSREDRGGVMNTEAFF
d_call: TRBD2; j_call: TRBJ2-1; clone_size: .; v_call: TRBV2; cdr3_nt: TGTGCCAGCAGGGGGCTTGCTAGCGGCAACAATGAGCAGTTCTTC; cdr3_aa: CASRGLASGNNEQFF
d_call: TRBD1; j_call: TRBJ1-6; clone_size: .; v_call: TRBV6-1; cdr3_nt: TGTGCCAGCAGAGAAATCGACAGGGGGCTTAATTCACCCCTCCACTTT; cdr3_aa: CASREIDRGLNSPLHF
d_call: .; j_call: TRBJ1-2; clone_size: .; v_call: TRBV3-1/TRBV3-2; cdr3_nt: TGTGCCAGCAGCCCTCGACAGGACTATGGCTACACCTTC; cdr3_aa: CASSPRQDYGYTF
d_call: TRBD1; j_call: TRBJ2-1; clone_size: few; v_call: TRBV11-2; cdr3_nt: TGTGCCAGCAGCTTAGAATCGGGGACGGGACAGGGACAGTTCTTC; cdr3_aa: CASSLESGTGQGQFF
d_call: .; j_call: TRBJ2-3; clone_size: .; v_call: TRBV6-5; cdr3_nt: TGTGCCAGCAGTTATGGGCCGGAATCAGATACGCAGTATTTT; cdr3_aa: CASSYGPESDTQYF
d_call: TRBD1; j_call: TRBJ2-3; clone_size: .; v_call: TRBV28; cdr3_nt: TGTGCCAGCAGTTTACCCCGACAGGGGATTAGCACAGATACGCAGTATTTT; cdr3_aa: CASSLPRQGISTDTQYF
d_call: .; j_call: TRBJ2-1; clone_size: .; v_call: TRBV7-9; cdr3_nt: TGTGCCAGCAGCTTAGGGCCCGGACCGGGGTACAATGAGCAGTTCTTC; cdr3_aa: CASSLGPGPGYNEQFF
d_call: .; j_call: TRBJ1-6; clone_size: .; v_call: TRBV27; cdr3_nt: TGTGCCAGCACTCCCCTATATCGGGGACGCAATTCACCCCTCCACTTT; cdr3_aa: CASTPLYRGRNSPLHF
d_call: .; j_call: TRBJ2-5; clone_size: .; v_call: TRBV7-9; cdr3_nt: TGTGCCAGCAGACCCCGTCGGGAGATGGAGACCCAGTACTTC; cdr3_aa: CASRPRREMETQYF
d_call: .; j_call: TRBJ1-4; clone_size: .; v_call: TRBV4-1; cdr3_nt: TGCGCCAGCAGCCAGCAGGAAGTGGCGGATGAAAAACTGTTTTTT; cdr3_aa: CASSQQEVADEKLFF
d_call: .; j_call: TRBJ2-3; clone_size: .; v_call: TRBV28; cdr3_nt: TGTGCCAGCAGCCAACTAGTTTCTAGCACAGATACGCAGTATTTT; cdr3_aa: CASSQLVSSTDTQYF
d_call: .; j_call: TRBJ2-5; clone_size: .; v_call: TRBV18; cdr3_nt: TGTGCCAGCTCACCTGCATTACAAGAGACCCAGTACTTC; cdr3_aa: CASSPALQETQYF
d_call: .; j_call: TRBJ2-2; clone_size: .; v_call: TRBV5-6; cdr3_nt: TGTGCCAGCAGCTTGGCCTTGGAGTTGAACACCGGGGAGCTGTTTTTT; cdr3_aa: CASSLALELNTGELFF
d_call: .; j_call: TRBJ1-1; clone_size: .; v_call: TRBV21-1; cdr3_nt: TGTGCCAGCAGCGGACTTTCGAACACTGAAGCTTTCTTT; cdr3_aa: CASSGLSNTEAFF
d_call: TRBD1; j_call: TRBJ1-1; clone_size: .; v_call: TRBV10-3; cdr3_nt: TGTGCCATCAGTGAAGGGGGCAGAATGAACACTGAAGCTTTCTTT; cdr3_aa: CAISEGGRMNTEAFF
d_call: TRBD1; j_call: TRBJ1-2; clone_size: .; v_call: TRBV5-6; cdr3_nt: TGTGCCAGCAGCTTTACCTGGACAGGGGATGGCTACACCTTC; cdr3_aa: CASSFTWTGDGYTF
d_call: TRBD1; j_call: TRBJ1-6; clone_size: .; v_call: TRBV6-2/TRBV6-3; cdr3_nt: TGTGCCAGCAGTTACTCGACCTACAGGGGGCGGAATTCACCCCTCCACTTT; cdr3_aa: CASSYSTYRGRNSPLHF
d_call: .; j_call: TRBJ1-5; clone_size: once; v_call: TRBV12-3/TRBV12-4; cdr3_nt: TGTGCCAGCAGCTCTGGCCCTCAGCCCCAGCATTTT; cdr3_aa: CASSSGPQPQHF
d_call: .; j_call: TRBJ1-2; clone_size: once; v_call: TRBV12-3/TRBV12-4; cdr3_nt: TGTGCCAGCACCGGACAGTCCAACTATGGCTACACCTTC; cdr3_aa: CASTGQSNYGYTF
d_call: .; j_call: TRBJ1-2; clone_size: .; v_call: TRBV4-2; cdr3_nt: TGTGCCAGCAGCCAAGAGGGGACACCCAGCAACTATGGCTACACCTTC; cdr3_aa: CASSQEGTPSNYGYTF